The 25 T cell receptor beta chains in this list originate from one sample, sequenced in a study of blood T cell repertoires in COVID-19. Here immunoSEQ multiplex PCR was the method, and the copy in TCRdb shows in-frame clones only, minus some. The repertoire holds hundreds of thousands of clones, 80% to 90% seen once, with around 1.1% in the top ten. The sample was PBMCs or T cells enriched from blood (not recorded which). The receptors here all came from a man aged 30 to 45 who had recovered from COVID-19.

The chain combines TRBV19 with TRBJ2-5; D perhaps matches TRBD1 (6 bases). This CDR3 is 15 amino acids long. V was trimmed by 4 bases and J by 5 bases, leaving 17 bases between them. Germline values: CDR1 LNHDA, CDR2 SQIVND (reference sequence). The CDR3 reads CASSTRNRVRETQYF. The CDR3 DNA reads TGTGCCAGTAGTACCCGAAACAGGGTTCGGGAGACCCAGTACTTC. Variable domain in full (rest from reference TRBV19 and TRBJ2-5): DGGITQSPKYLFRKEGQNVTLSCEQNLNHDAMYWYRQDPGQGLRLIYYSQIVNDFQKGDIAEGYSVSREKKESFPLTVTSAQKNPTAFYLCASSTRNRVRETQYFGPGTRLLVL.

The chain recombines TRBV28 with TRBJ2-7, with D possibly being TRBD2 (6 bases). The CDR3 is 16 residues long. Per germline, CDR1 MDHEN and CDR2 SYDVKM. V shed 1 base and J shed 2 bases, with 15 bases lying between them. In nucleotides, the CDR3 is TGTGCCAGCAGTTTATTGTACGGCGGGACGGCCTACGAGCAGTACTTC. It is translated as CASSLLYGGTAYEQYF.

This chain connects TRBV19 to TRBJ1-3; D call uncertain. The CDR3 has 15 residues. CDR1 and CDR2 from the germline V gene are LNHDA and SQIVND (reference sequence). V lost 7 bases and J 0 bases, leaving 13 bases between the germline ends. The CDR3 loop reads CASTLGFGSGNTIYF. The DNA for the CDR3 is TGTGCCAGTACCCTCGGGTTTGGCTCTGGAAACACCATATATTTT.

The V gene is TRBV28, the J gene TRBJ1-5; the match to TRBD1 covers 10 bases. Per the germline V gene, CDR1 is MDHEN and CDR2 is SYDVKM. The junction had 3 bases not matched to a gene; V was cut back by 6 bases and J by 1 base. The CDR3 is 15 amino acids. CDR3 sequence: CASRTGGASNQPQHF. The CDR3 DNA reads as TGTGCCAGCAGGACAGGGGGCGCGAGCAATCAGCCCCAGCATTTT.

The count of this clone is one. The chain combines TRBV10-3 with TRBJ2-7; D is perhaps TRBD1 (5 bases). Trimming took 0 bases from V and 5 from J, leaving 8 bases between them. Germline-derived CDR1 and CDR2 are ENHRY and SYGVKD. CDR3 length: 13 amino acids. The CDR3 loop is CAISESDSHEQYF. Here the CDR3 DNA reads TGTGCCATCAGTGAGTCAGACAGCCACGAGCAGTACTTC.

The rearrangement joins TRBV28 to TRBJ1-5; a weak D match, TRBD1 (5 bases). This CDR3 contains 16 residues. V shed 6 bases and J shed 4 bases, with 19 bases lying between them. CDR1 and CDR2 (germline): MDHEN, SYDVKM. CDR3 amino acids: CASRSGGEPTNQPQHF. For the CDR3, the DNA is TGTGCCAGCAGGTCCGGGGGGGAACCTACTAATCAGCCCCAGCATTTT.

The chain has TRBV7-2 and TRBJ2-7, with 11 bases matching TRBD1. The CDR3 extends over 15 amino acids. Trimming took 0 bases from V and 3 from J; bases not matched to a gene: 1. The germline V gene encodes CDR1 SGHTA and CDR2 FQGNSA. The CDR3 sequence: CASSLAGTGGYEQYF. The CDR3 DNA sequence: TGTGCCAGCAGCTTAGCGGGGACAGGGGGCTACGAGCAGTACTTC. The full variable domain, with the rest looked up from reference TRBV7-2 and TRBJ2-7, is GAGVSQSPSNKVTEKGKDVELRCDPISGHTALYWYRQSLGQGLEFLIYFQGNSAPDKSGLPSDRFSAERTGGSVSTLTIQRTQQEDSAVYLCASSLAGTGGYEQYFGPGTRLTVT.

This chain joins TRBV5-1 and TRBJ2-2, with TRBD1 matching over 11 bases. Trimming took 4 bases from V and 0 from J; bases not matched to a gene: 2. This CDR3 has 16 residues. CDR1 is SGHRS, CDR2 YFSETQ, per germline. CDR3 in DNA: TGCGCCAGCAGCCGGACAGGGGGCTCGAACACCGGGGAGCTGTTTTTT. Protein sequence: CASSRTGGSNTGELFF.

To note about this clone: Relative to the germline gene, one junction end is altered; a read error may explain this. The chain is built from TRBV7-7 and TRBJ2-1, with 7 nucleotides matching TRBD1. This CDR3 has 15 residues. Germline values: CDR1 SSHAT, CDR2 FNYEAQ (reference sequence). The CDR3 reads CASSVDRATYNEQFF. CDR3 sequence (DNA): TGTGCTAGCAGCGTCGACAGGGCCACCTACAATGAGCAGTTCTTC.

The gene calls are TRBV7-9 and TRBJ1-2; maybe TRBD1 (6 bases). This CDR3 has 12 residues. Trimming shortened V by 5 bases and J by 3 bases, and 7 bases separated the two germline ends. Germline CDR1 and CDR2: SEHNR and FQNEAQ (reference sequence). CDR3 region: CASSRTDYGYTF. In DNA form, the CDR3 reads TGTGCCAGCAGCCGGACAGACTATGGCTACACCTTC.

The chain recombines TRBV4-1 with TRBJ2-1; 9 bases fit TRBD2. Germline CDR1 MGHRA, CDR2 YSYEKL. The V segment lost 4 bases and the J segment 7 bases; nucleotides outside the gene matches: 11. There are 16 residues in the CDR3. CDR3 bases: TGCGCCAGCAGCCGGGTAGCGGGAGAAGGTTGGAATGAGCAGTTCTTC. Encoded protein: CASSRVAGEGWNEQFF.

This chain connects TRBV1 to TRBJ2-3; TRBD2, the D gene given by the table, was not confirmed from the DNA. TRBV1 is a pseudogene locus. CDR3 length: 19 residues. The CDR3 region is CTSSPLDKREDQITDTQYF. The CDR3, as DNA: TGCACCAGCAGCCCTTTGGACAAGCGGGAGGATCAAATCACAGATACGCAGTATTTT.

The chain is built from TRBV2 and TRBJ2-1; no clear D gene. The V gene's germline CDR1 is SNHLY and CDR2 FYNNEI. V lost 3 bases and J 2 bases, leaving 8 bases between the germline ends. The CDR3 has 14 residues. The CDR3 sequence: CASSEWSAYNEQFF. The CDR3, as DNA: TGTGCCAGCAGTGAGTGGTCGGCCTACAATGAGCAGTTCTTC. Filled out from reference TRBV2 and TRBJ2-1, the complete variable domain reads EPEVTQTPSHQVTQMGQEVILRCVPISNHLYFYWYRQILGQKVEFLVSFYNNEISEKSEIFDDQFSVERPDGSNFTLKIRSTKLEDSAMYFCASSEWSAYNEQFFGPGTRLTVL.

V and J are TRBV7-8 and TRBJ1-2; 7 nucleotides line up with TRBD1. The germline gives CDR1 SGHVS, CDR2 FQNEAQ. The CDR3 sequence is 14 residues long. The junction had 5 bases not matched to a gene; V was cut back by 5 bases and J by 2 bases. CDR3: CASSLVQGNYGYTF. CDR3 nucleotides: TGTGCCAGCAGCCTAGTACAGGGGAACTATGGCTACACCTTC.

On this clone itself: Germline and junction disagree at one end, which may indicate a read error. In DNA form, the CDR3 reads TGTGCCAGCAGCTTAGGACAGGGCACCTATGAGCAGTACTTC. It specifies CASSLGQGTYEQYF. This chain uses TRBV11-2 with TRBJ2-7; TRBD1 aligns across 7 bases. Germline-derived CDR1 and CDR2 are SGHAT and FQNNGV. This CDR3 is built from 14 residues.

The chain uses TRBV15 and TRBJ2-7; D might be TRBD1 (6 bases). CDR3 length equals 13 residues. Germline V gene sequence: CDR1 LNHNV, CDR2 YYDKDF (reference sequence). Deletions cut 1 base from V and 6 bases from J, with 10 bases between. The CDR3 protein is CATSRVGGGEQYF. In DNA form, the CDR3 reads TGTGCCACCAGCAGAGTAGGGGGTGGCGAGCAGTACTTC.

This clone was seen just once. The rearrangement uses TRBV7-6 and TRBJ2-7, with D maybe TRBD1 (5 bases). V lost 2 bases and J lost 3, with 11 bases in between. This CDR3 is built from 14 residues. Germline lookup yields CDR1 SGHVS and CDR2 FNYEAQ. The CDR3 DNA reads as TGTGCCAGCAGCTTACTCCCTGACAGCTACGAGCAGTACTTC. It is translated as CASSLLPDSYEQYF.

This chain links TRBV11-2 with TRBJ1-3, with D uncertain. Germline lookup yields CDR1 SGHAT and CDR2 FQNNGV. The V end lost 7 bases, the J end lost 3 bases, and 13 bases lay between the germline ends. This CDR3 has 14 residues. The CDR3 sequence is CASTPPGYGNTIYF. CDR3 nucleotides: TGTGCCAGCACCCCCCCGGGGTATGGAAACACCATATATTTT. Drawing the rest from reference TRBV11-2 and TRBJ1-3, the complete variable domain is EAGVAQSPRYKIIEKRQSVAFWCNPISGHATLYWYQQILGQGPKLLIQFQNNGVVDDSQLPKDRFSAERLKGVDSTLKIQPAKLEDSAVYLCASTPPGYGNTIYFGEGSWLTVV.

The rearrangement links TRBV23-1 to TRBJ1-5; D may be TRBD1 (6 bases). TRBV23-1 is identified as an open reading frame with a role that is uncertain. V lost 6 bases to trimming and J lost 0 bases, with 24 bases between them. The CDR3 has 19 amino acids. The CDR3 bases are TGCGCCAGCAGCCAACCACCTAGGACAGCCACGGATAGCAATCAGCCCCAGCATTTT. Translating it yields CASSQPPRTATDSNQPQHF.

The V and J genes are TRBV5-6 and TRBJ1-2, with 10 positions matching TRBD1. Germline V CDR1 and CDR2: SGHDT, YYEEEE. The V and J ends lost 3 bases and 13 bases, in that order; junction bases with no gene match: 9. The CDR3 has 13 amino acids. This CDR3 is CASSSTRQGAITF. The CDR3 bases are TGTGCCAGCAGCTCCACTCGACAGGGGGCGATCACCTTC.

The CDR3 DNA is TGTGCCAGCAGCGTCTACAGGGTTAATGAAAAACTGTTTTTT. As protein: CASSVYRVNEKLFF. The chain combines TRBV5-6 with TRBJ1-4, with a tentative D call TRBD1 (6 bases). The CDR3 has 14 amino acids. Germline CDR1 SGHDT, CDR2 YYEEEE. Between the trimmed V and J ends, which lost 4 bases and 4 bases, there was a span of 11 bases.

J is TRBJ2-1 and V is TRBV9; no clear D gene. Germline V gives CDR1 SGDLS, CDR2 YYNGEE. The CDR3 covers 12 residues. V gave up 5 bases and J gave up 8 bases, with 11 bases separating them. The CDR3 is CASRSERHEQFF. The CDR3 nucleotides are TGTGCCAGCAGGTCAGAGCGCCATGAGCAGTTCTTC.

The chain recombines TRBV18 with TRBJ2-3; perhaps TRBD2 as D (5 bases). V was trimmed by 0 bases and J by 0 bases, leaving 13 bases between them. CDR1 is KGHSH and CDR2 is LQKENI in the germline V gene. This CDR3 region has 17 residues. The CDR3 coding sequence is TGTGCCAGCTCACCACCGAATAGGAGGATTAGCACAGATACGCAGTATTTT. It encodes CASSPPNRRISTDTQYF.

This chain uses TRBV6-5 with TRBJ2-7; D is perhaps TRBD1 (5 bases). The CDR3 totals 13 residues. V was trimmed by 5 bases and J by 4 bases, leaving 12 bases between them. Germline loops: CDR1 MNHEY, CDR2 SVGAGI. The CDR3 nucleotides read TGTGCCAGCAGTAGACTGACAGAATACGAGCAGTACTTC. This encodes CASSRLTEYEQYF.

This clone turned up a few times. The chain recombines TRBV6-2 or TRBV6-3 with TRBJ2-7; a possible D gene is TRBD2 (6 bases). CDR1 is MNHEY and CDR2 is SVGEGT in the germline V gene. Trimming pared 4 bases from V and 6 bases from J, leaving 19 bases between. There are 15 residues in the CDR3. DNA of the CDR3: TGTGCCAGCAGTTTAGCGGCTACCCATCACCGCGAGCAGTACTTC. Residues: CASSLAATHHREQYF.